This T cell receptor beta chain was observed in a study of T-cell reconstitution after alpha-beta-depleted transplantation in children. The V segment lost 2 bases and the J segment 3 bases; nucleotides outside the gene matches: 13. CDR1 MNHNS and CDR2 SASEGT come from the germline V gene. This CDR3 comprises 17 residues. There are many counts of this clonotype. Its matching antigen is unknown. The authors prepared the TCRbeta library with unique molecular identifiers. TCRdb itself ran the PCR reads through MiXCR, one entry per CDR3 protein. The sample records 85,000 to 120,000 distinct CDR3 sequences, around 7% being singletons. Whole-study findings and limits: T-cell counts and diversity were attributed mostly to newly produced T cells one year after transplant. Expanded graft clones, several hundred of them, were reportedly the source of alpha-beta T cells about two months after transplant. Diversity of TCRbeta at day 60 was high in some patients, arising from surviving recipient T cells and thymic progenitors.

The input for sequencing was PBMCs, taken before TCRalphabeta/CD19-depleted stem cell transplant. The clonotype comes from a boy between 2 and 10 years old with acute lymphoblastic leukemia, due to receive a stem cell transplant. This chain uses TRBV6-1 with TRBJ2-7; 7 bases align to TRBD1. The CDR3 sequence is CASSESAGGQTVYEQYF. As DNA, the CDR3 is TGTGCCAGCAGTGAATCCGCTGGGGGACAGACAGTCTACGAGCAGTACTTC.